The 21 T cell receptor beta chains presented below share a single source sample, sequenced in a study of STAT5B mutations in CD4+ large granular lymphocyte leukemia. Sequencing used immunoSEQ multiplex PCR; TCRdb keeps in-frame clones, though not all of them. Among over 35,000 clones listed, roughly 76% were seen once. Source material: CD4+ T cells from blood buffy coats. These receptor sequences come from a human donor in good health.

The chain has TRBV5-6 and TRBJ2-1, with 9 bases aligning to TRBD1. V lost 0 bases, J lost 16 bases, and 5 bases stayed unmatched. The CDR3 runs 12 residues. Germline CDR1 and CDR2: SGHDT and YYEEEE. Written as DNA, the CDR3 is TGTGCCAGCAGCTTGGCAGGGACAGGGAATTTCTTC. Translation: CASSLAGTGNFF.

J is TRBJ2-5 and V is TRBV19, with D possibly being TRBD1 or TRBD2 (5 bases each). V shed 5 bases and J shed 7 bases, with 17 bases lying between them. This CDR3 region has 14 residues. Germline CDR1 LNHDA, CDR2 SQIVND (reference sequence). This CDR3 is CASSLGDPRGTQYF. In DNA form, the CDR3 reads TGTGCCAGTAGTTTAGGGGACCCTCGGGGGACCCAGTACTTC.

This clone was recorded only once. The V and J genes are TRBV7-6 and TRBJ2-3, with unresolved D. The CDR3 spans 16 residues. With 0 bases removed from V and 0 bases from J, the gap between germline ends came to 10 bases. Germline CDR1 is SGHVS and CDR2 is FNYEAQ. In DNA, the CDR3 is TGTGCCAGCAGCTTAGCGCTTGCAGTTAGCACAGATACGCAGTATTTT. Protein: CASSLALAVSTDTQYF. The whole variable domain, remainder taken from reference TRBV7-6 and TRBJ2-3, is GAGVSQSPRYKVTKRGQDVALRCDPISGHVSLYWYRQALGQGPEFLTYFNYEAQQDKSGLPNDRFSAERPEGSISTLTIQRTEQRDSAMYRCASSLALAVSTDTQYFGPGTRLTVL.

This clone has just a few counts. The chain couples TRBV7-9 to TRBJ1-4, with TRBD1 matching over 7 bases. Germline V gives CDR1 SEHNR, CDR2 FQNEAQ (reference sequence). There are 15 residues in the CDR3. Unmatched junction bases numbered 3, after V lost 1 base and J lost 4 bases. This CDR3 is CASSLGGQLNEKLFF. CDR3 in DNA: TGTGCCAGCAGCTTAGGGGGACAGCTTAATGAAAAACTGTTTTTT.

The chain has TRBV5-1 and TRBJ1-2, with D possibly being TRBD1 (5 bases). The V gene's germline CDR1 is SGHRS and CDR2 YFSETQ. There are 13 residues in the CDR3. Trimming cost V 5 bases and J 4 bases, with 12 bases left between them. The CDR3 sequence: CASSEGGVYGYTF. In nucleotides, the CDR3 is TGCGCCAGCAGTGAAGGAGGGGTCTATGGCTACACCTTC.

DNA of the CDR3: TGTGCCAGTACCAATGGGGGACTAGCGGGAGATACGCAGTATTTT. Translated: CASTNGGLAGDTQYF. The J gene is TRBJ2-3, the V gene TRBV19; the match to TRBD2 covers 12 bases. The CDR3 loop spans 15 amino acids. V was clipped by 7 bases and J by 5 bases; unmatched bases: 7. Germline V gene sequence: CDR1 LNHDA, CDR2 SQIVND (reference sequence). The whole variable domain, filled in from reference TRBV19 and TRBJ2-3, reads DGGITQSPKYLFRKEGQNVTLSCEQNLNHDAMYWYRQDPGQGLRLIYYSQIVNDFQKGDIAEGYSVSREKKESFPLTVTSAQKNPTAFYLCASTNGGLAGDTQYFGPGTRLTVL.

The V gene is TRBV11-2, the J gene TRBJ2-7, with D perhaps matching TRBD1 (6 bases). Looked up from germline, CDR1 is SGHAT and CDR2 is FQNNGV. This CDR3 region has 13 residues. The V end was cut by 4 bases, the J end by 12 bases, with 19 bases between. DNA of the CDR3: TGTGCCAGCAGCTCCCAATCAAAAGGACAGAGGTACTTC. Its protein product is CASSSQSKGQRYF.

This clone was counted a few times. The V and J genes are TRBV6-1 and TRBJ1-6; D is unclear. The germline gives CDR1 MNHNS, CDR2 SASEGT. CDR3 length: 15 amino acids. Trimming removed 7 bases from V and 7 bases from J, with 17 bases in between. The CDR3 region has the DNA TGTGCCAGCAACTCCCTTGGGCCATCGAATTCACCCCTCCACTTT. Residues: CASNSLGPSNSPLHF.

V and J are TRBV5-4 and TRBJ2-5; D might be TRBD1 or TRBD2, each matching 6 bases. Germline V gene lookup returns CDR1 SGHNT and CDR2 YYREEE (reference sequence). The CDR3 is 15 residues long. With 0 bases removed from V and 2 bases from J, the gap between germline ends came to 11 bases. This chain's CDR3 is CASSLGGAAQETQYF. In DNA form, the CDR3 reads TGTGCCAGCAGCTTGGGGGGGGCGGCACAAGAGACCCAGTACTTC.

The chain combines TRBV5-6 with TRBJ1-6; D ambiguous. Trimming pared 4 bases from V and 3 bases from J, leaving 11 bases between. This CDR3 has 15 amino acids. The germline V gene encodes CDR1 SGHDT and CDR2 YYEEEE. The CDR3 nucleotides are TGTGCCAGCAGCCCCCGACCGGACTATAATTCACCCCTCCACTTT. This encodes CASSPRPDYNSPLHF. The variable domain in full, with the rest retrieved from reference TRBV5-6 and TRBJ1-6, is DAGVTQSPTHLIKTRGQQVTLRCSPKSGHDTVSWYQQALGQGPQFIFQYYEEEERQRGNFPDRFSGHQFPNYSSELNVNALLLGDSALYLCASSPRPDYNSPLHFGNGTRLTVT.

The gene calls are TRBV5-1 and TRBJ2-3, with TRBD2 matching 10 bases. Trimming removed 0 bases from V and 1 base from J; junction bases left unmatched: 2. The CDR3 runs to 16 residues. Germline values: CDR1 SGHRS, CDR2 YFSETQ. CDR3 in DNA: TGCGCCAGCAGCTTGGATGGACTAGCGGGCACAGATACGCAGTATTTT. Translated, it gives CASSLDGLAGTDTQYF. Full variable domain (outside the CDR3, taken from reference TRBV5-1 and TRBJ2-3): KAGVTQTPRYLIKTRGQQVTLSCSPISGHRSVSWYQQTPGQGLQFLFEYFSETQRNKGNFPGRFSGRQFSNSRSEMNVSTLELGDSALYLCASSLDGLAGTDTQYFGPGTRLTVL.

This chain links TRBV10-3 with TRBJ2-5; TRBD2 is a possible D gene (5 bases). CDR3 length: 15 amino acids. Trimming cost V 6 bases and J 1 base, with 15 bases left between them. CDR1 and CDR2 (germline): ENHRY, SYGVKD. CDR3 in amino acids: CAISEQRGSQETQYF. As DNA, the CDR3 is TGTGCCATCAGCGAGCAAAGAGGGAGCCAAGAGACCCAGTACTTC.

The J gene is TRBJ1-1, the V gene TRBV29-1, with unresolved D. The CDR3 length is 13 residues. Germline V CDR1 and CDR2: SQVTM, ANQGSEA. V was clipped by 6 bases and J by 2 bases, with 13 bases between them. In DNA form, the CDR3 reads TGCAGCGTCCTACTACAGCCTAACACTGAAGCTTTCTTT. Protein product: CSVLLQPNTEAFF.

CDR3 region: CASSLSGYNEQFF. The CDR3 bases are TGTGCCAGCAGCTTATCTGGGTACAATGAGCAGTTCTTC. The chain has TRBV5-4 and TRBJ2-1, with D unresolved. This CDR3 has 13 residues. The ends were cut back, 2 bases at V and 4 bases at J, with 7 bases in the middle. CDR1 and CDR2 from the germline V gene are SGHNT and YYREEE (reference sequence).

The CDR3: CASSYGRAARSSYEQYF. The CDR3 DNA is TGTGCCAGCAGTTACGGTCGGGCAGCCCGGAGCTCCTACGAGCAGTACTTC. V and J are TRBV6-7 and TRBJ2-7; D gene ambiguous. TRBV6-7 is known as an ORF, though its function is uncertain. V lost 2 bases to trimming and J lost 0 bases, with 17 bases between them. This CDR3 is built from 17 residues.

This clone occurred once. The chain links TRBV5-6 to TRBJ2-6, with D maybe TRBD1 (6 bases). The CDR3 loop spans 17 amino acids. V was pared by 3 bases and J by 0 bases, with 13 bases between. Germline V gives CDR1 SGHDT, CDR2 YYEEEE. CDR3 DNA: TGTGCCAGCAGCTCGTTTGGACAGATCTCTGGGGCCAACGTCCTGACTTTC. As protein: CASSSFGQISGANVLTF.

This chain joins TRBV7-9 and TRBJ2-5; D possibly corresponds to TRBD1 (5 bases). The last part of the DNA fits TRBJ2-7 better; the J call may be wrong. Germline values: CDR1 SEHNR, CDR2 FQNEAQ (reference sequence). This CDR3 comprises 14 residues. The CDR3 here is CASSPLQGIGEQYF. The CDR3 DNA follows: TGTGCCAGCAGCCCCCTGCAGGGAATAGGCGAGCAGTACTTC.

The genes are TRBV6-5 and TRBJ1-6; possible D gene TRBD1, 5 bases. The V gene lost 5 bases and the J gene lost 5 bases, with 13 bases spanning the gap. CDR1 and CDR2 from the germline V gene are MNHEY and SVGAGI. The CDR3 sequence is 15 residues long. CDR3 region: CASSPRQSNNSPLHF. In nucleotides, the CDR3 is TGTGCCAGCAGTCCGCGACAGAGCAATAATTCACCCCTCCACTTT.

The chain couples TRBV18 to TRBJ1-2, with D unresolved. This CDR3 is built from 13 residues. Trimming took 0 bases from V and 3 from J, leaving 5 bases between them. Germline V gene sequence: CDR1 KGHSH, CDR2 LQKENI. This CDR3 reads CASSPPVHYGYTF. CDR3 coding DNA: TGTGCCAGCTCACCACCGGTCCACTATGGCTACACCTTC.

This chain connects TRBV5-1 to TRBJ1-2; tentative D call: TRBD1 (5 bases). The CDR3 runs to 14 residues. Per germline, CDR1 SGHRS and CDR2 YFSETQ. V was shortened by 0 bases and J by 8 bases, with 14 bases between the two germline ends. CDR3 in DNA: TGCGCCAGCAGCTTGGGACAGCAAGTCTCGGGCTACACCTTC. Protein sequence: CASSLGQQVSGYTF.

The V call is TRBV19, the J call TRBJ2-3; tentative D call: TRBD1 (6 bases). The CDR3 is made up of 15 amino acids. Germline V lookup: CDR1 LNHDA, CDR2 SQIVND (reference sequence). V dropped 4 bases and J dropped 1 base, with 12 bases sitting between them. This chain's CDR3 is CASSRDIGGTDTQYF. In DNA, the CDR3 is TGTGCCAGTAGTAGGGACATTGGGGGCACAGATACGCAGTATTTT.